This TCR beta chain was documented in a study of blood T cells in healthy people across ages. Findings and caveats of the study: More naive CD4+ cells and higher diversity marked long-lived donors relative to aged donors. Strong correlation existed between TCR beta diversity and naive T cell percentage.

Germline lookup yields CDR1 MNHNS and CDR2 SASEGT. The CDR3 totals 15 residues. Deletions cut 4 bases from V and 1 base from J, with 14 bases between. This clonotype was seen ten or more times. Its target is not known. Primed by a sample-barcoded 5' primer and a J-beta primer mix, a second PCR proceeded for 7 to 11 cycles. TCRdb reprocessed the 5' RACE reads with MiXCR, giving one entry per CDR3 protein. The sample consists of some 1.7 million distinct CDR3 sequences, 28% of them appearing once. The source is a woman aged 25 to 45 in good health. Sequencing input: blood. This chain links TRBV6-1 with TRBJ2-7; D possibly corresponds to TRBD1 (6 bases). CDR3 DNA: TGTGCCAGCAGTGGAAGATCAGGGGCTTCCTACGAGCAGTACTTC. Its translation is CASSGRSGASYEQYF.